The 23 T cell receptor beta chains presented below share a single source sample, sequenced in a study of cytomegalovirus exposure and HLA in healthy donors (dated 2017 in TCRdb). Receptors were amplified or captured by the immunoSEQ multiplex PCR assay. A mixture of 60 forward primers for TCR Vbeta segments and 13 reverse primers for TCR Jbeta segments was used in the multiplex PCR. The source is immuneACCESS, and TCRdb retained only in-frame sequences with V and J called. Part of the clones is not carried over; for the studies checked, unresolved V genes explain less than half of this, and the remainder is unexplained. The sample records under 300,000 clones, about 93% of which are singletons. 1.5% to 2% of the sample lies in the top ten. Sequencing used PBMCs. The receptors were sampled from a girl aged 2 to 10 in good health and CMV-seronegative.

The rearrangement links TRBV19 to TRBJ1-1; 7 positions agree with TRBD1. The junction had 7 bases not matched to a gene; V was cut back by 1 base and J by 5 bases. Germline values: CDR1 LNHDA, CDR2 SQIVND (reference sequence). This CDR3 contains 15 residues. CDR3 nucleotides: TGTGCCAGTAGTATAGGCTACAGGGGAGGAACTGAAGCTTTCTTT. Translated: CASSIGYRGGTEAFF.

The chain combines TRBV7-9 with TRBJ2-1; TRBD2 agrees at 13 bases. This CDR3 has 16 amino acids. J was trimmed by 2 bases and V by 5 bases; bases with no gene match: 3. The V gene's germline CDR1 is SEHNR and CDR2 FQNEAQ (reference sequence). The CDR3 loop reads CASSPTSGRPYNEQFF. CDR3 sequence (DNA): TGTGCCAGCAGCCCGACTAGCGGGAGGCCCTACAATGAGCAGTTCTTC.

The chain has TRBV12-5 and TRBJ2-3; 7 bases agree with TRBD1. Per the germline V gene, CDR1 is LGHNT and CDR2 is FRNRAP. After removal of 2 bases from V and 4 bases from J, the junction contained 6 bases not matched to a gene. The CDR3 is 15 residues long. CDR3 coding DNA: TGTGCTAGTGGTTTGTCCCGACAGGGAGCAGATACGCAGTATTTT. This sequence encodes CASGLSRQGADTQYF.

This chain uses TRBV4-2 with TRBJ2-7; 8 nucleotides agree with TRBD1. This CDR3 is 16 amino acids long. V lost 1 base to trimming and J lost 4 bases; unmatched junction nucleotides: 9. CDR1 and CDR2 from the germline V gene are LGHNA and YNFKEQ. The CDR3 region is CASSQVGGTGRYEQYF. CDR3 DNA sequence: TGTGCCAGCAGCCAAGTCGGCGGGACAGGTAGATACGAGCAGTACTTC.

V and J are TRBV14 and TRBJ1-4, with D possibly matching TRBD1 (5 bases). Germline V gene sequence: CDR1 SGHDN, CDR2 FVKESK. The V end lost 4 bases, the J end lost 7 bases, and 10 bases lay between the germline ends. The CDR3 is made up of 13 amino acids. CDR3 sequence (DNA): TGTGCCAGCAGCCTAGGGGTTTTTGAAAAACTGTTTTTT. Residues: CASSLGVFEKLFF.

The gene calls are TRBV18 and TRBJ2-7, with a possible D match to TRBD1 (6 bases). Germline CDR1 and CDR2: KGHSH and LQKENI. The V and J ends lost 5 bases and 0 bases respectively, with 11 bases between them. The CDR3 consists of 14 residues. The CDR3 is CASSSRDNSYEQYF. The DNA for the CDR3 is TGTGCCAGCTCATCCCGGGACAACTCCTACGAGCAGTACTTC.

V and J are TRBV6-5 and TRBJ2-1; 9 nucleotides line up with TRBD2. Germline V gene sequence: CDR1 MNHEY, CDR2 SVGAGI. The CDR3 consists of 16 residues. V shed 0 bases and J 4 bases; nucleotides not matched to a gene: 4. CDR3 nucleotides: TGTGCCAGCAGTTACTCGGCTAGCGGGGCATACAATGAGCAGTTCTTC. It encodes CASSYSASGAYNEQFF.

The chain links TRBV5-1 to TRBJ2-1, with D maybe TRBD1 (5 bases). V was cut by 3 bases and J by 0 bases, with 13 bases left in between. Germline V lookup: CDR1 SGHRS, CDR2 YFSETQ. This CDR3 contains 16 residues. The CDR3 coding sequence is TGCGCCAGCAGCTCCCAAATGGGGCCCTCCTACAATGAGCAGTTCTTC. This translates into CASSSQMGPSYNEQFF.

This sequence joins TRBV7-2 and TRBJ1-1; D is unresolved. Trimming stripped 3 bases from V and 5 bases from J, with 10 bases between. The germline V gene encodes CDR1 SGHTA and CDR2 FQGNSA. CDR3 length: 13 residues. CDR3 in DNA: TGTGCCAGCAGCTTCATCCTATGGACTGAAGCTTTCTTT. Translating gives CASSFILWTEAFF.

This clone was counted a single time. The gene calls are TRBV7-9 and TRBJ1-1; 10 nucleotides align to TRBD1. The CDR3 is 15 amino acids. V lost 3 bases and J lost 3; bases outside the gene matches: 4. Germline CDR1 reads SEHNR; CDR2 reads FQNEAQ (reference sequence). For the CDR3, the DNA is TGTGCCAGCAGCTTGGGGACAGGGGCCTACACTGAAGCTTTCTTT. Residues: CASSLGTGAYTEAFF.

The chain combines TRBV5-1 with TRBJ2-3; 13 bases are shared with TRBD2. The germline V gene encodes CDR1 SGHRS and CDR2 YFSETQ. The CDR3 is 18 amino acids. The J segment lost 0 bases and the V segment lost 4 bases, leaving 8 bases of the junction unmatched. The CDR3: CASSPTSGRAQSTDTQYF. For the CDR3, the DNA is TGCGCCAGCAGCCCTACTAGCGGGAGGGCCCAGAGCACAGATACGCAGTATTTT.

This clone was recorded only once. This chain joins TRBV19 and TRBJ2-2; TRBD1 matches at 7 bases. Germline V gene lookup returns CDR1 LNHDA and CDR2 SQIVND (reference sequence). Trimming at V came to 1 base and at J to 0 bases, leaving 5 bases not matched to a gene. This CDR3 is built from 17 residues. This chain's CDR3 is CASSIVNRGPNTGELFF. The CDR3 DNA follows: TGTGCCAGTAGTATAGTGAACAGGGGACCGAACACCGGGGAGCTGTTTTTT.

Concerning this clone: The sample holds other DNA sequences that translate to the same CDR3. The chain recombines TRBV9 with TRBJ2-1; TRBD1 matches at 9 bases. CDR3 size: 13 residues. CDR1 and CDR2 (germline): SGDLS, YYNGEE. V trimming: 2 bases; J trimming: 8 bases; junction bases outside the gene matches: 2. CDR3 DNA: TGTGCCAGCAGCGTGGGACAGGGCTATGAGCAGTTCTTC. It codes for CASSVGQGYEQFF.

The chain employs TRBV7-2 and TRBJ2-1, with D maybe TRBD2 (6 bases). The germline CDR1 and CDR2 sequences are SGHTA and FQGNSA. CDR3 size: 12 residues. The ends were cut back, 9 bases at V and 2 bases at J, with 8 bases in the middle. This chain's CDR3 is CASCGAYNEQFF. The DNA for the CDR3 is TGTGCCAGTTGCGGGGCCTACAATGAGCAGTTCTTC.

This chain connects TRBV7-9 to TRBJ2-4, with D possibly being TRBD1 (5 bases). This CDR3 has 16 amino acids. Germline-derived CDR1 and CDR2 are SEHNR and FQNEAQ (reference sequence). Trimming stripped 6 bases from V and 0 bases from J, with 15 bases between. The CDR3 DNA follows: TGTGCCAGCAGTCCCACAGGAGACATAGCCAAAAACATTCAGTACTTC. Translated: CASSPTGDIAKNIQYF.

This chain links TRBV5-1 with TRBJ1-4, with TRBD1 matching 10 bases. CDR3 size: 15 residues. Germline CDR1 is SGHRS and CDR2 is YFSETQ. V shed 4 bases and J 7 bases; nucleotides not matched to a gene: 7. The CDR3 region is CASSPTGGGGEKLFF. CDR3 sequence (DNA): TGCGCCAGCAGCCCGACAGGGGGCGGGGGTGAAAAACTGTTTTTT.

J is TRBJ1-2 and V is TRBV29-1, with D possibly matching TRBD1 (6 bases). V was pared by 5 bases and J by 4 bases, with 14 bases between. This CDR3 comprises 13 residues. Germline values: CDR1 SQVTM, CDR2 ANQGSEA. CDR3 loop: CSVFRTEIYGYTF. DNA of the CDR3: TGCAGCGTTTTTCGGACAGAGATCTATGGCTACACCTTC.

This chain uses TRBV10-2 with TRBJ2-3; TRBD1 matches 9 bases. CDR3 length: 14 residues. Germline CDR1 is WSHSY and CDR2 is SAAADI. J lost 5 bases, V lost 6 bases, and 6 bases had no gene match. This CDR3 reads CASRPGTGLDTQYF. The CDR3 DNA is TGCGCCAGCAGACCCGGGACAGGGTTAGATACGCAGTATTTT.

The V call is TRBV4-2, the J call TRBJ2-5; TRBD2 aligns across 8 bases. Unmatched junction bases numbered 1, after V lost 0 bases and J lost 1 base. The CDR3 is 15 amino acids. Germline V gives CDR1 LGHNA, CDR2 YNFKEQ. CDR3 bases: TGTGCCAGCAGCCAAGAAACTAGCGGCCAAGAGACCCAGTACTTC. Translation gives CASSQETSGQETQYF.

The chain combines TRBV10-2 with TRBJ2-1; D is unclear. Trimming took off 1 base at V and 4 bases at J, with 5 bases between the two ends. The CDR3 has 13 residues. Germline V lookup: CDR1 WSHSY, CDR2 SAAADI. The CDR3 sequence: CASSEFQYNEQFF. CDR3 coding DNA: TGCGCCAGCAGTGAGTTTCAGTACAATGAGCAGTTCTTC.

This clone occurred once. The chain couples TRBV19 to TRBJ2-3, with TRBD2 matching 10 bases. The CDR3 length is 16 residues. Losses at the gene ends were 7 bases for V and 3 bases for J; bases not matched to a gene: 10. In germline, CDR1 is LNHDA, CDR2 SQIVND (reference sequence). CDR3 DNA sequence: TGTGCCAGTACCAGAAGGGAACTAGCGGGGACAGATACGCAGTATTTT. It specifies CASTRRELAGTDTQYF.

The chain employs TRBV15 and TRBJ1-3; unclear D gene. Germline V gene lookup returns CDR1 LNHNV and CDR2 YYDKDF (reference sequence). The CDR3 runs to 15 residues. The ends were cut back, 3 bases at V and 0 bases at J, with 9 bases in the middle. DNA for the CDR3: TGTGCCACCAGCAGGGCCACAGACTCTGGAAACACCATATATTTT. It encodes CATSRATDSGNTIYF.

The rearrangement joins TRBV27 to TRBJ1-2; weak D call: TRBD1 (5 bases). Germline V lookup: CDR1 MNHEY, CDR2 SMNVEV (reference sequence). With 3 bases removed from V and 6 bases from J, the gap between germline ends came to 11 bases. This CDR3 region has 13 residues. CDR3 protein: CASSFAGNDGYTF. Written as DNA, the CDR3 is TGTGCCAGCAGTTTTGCAGGGAACGATGGCTACACCTTC.